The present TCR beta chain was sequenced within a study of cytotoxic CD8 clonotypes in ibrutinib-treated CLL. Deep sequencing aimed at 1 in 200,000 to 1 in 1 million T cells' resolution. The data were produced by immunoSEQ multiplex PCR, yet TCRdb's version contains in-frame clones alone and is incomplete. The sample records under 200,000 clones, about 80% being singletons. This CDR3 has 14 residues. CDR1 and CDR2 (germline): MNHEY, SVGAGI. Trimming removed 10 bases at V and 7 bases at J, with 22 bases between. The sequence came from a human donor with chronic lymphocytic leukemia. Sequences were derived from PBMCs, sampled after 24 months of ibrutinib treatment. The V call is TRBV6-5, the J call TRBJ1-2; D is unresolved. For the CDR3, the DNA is TGTGCCATCTCCATAACCCACGCGGGGTTTGGCTACACCTTC. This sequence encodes CAISITHAGFGYTF.